Reported below is one T cell receptor beta chain. At the DNA level, this CDR3 is encoded by other sequences in the same sample as well. CD45RA-negative memory and CD45RA+ naive subsets were split from the CD4+ cells. TCRdb's table, derived via immunoSEQ multiplex PCR, lists solely in-frame clones and lacks some. This repertoire shows 950,000 to 1,100,000 clones, around 82% found once; its top ten account for roughly 0.61%. The record originates from a study of shared clonotypes between healthy human individuals. Trimming stripped 0 bases from V and 4 bases from J, with 12 bases between. From germline, CDR1 is MNHEY and CDR2 SVGAGI. The CDR3 length is 15 residues.

The V gene is TRBV6-5, the J gene TRBJ1-1, with D tentatively TRBD1 (6 bases). The source material was memory CD4+ T cells from PBMCs. Subset of the sample: CD45RA-negative fraction. The receptor comes from a man aged 18 to 30 in good health. Some clones in this sample may be carry-over from other donors' samples. The CDR3 bases are TGTGCCAGCAGTTACTCGGGGGGCGCGGGCACTGAAGCTTTCTTT. It is translated as CASSYSGGAGTEAFF.